The sequence of this T cell receptor beta chain was determined in a study of vaccination and CD4 T cells after COVID-19. Findings and limits, study-wide: For convalescent patients, 304 of the 307 vaccine-specific clones analyzed were classified as spike mono-reactive.

About this clonotype: No antigen is known for it.

V was cut by 4 bases and J by 4 bases, with 7 bases left in between. The CDR3 is 12 amino acids. The germline CDR1 and CDR2 sequences are LNHDA and SQIVND (reference sequence). MiXCR, applied by TCRdb to the PCR reads, yields one record per CDR3 protein. Of over 15,000 distinct CDR3 sequences listed, roughly three fifths are singletons. The chain links TRBV19 to TRBJ1-1; D call uncertain. This TCR was recovered from a human donor who had recovered from COVID-19. The source was CD4+ T cells from blood, collected after SARS-CoV-2 vaccination. For the CDR3, the DNA is TGTGCCAGTAGTAGTGGGTTCACTGAAGCTTTCTTT. Its translation: CASSSGFTEAFF.